Below, one T cell receptor (beta chain) is given with its context. Antigen: not known. This CDR3 spans 14 amino acids. Germline assignment: CDR1 LGHNT and CDR2 FRNRAP. V was trimmed by 5 bases and J by 0 bases, leaving 8 bases between them. Extracted total RNA amounted to at least 5 micrograms for each sample. The data stem from a study of blood T cells in healthy people across ages. The study's findings and limits: Strong correlation was found linking TCR beta diversity to naive T cell percentage. It was not known whether donors were CMV positive (a possible confounder of expanded clonotype changes). With age, beta diversity per million T cells declined roughly linearly, significantly by roughly 40.

Then a second PCR, running roughly 6 to 11 cycles, was carried out with a sample-barcoded 5' primer and a J-beta primer mix. TCRdb independently ran MiXCR on the 5' RACE reads; one entry per CDR3 protein. The sample yields about 1,500,000 distinct CDR3 sequences, roughly 30% seen once. The rearrangement links TRBV12-5 to TRBJ2-1, with unresolved D. The clonotype was recovered from a woman aged 25-40 years in good health. The sequencing input was blood. The CDR3 protein is CASGGPTSYNEQFF. The CDR3 coding sequence is TGTGCTAGTGGTGGCCCCACCTCCTACAATGAGCAGTTCTTC.